This T cell receptor delta chain was identified in a study of γδ T cells in repeated Plasmodium falciparum infection. Study-level information: Donors were malaria-exposed Malian children or age- and gender-matched Australian children.

This CDR3 contains 18 residues. The germline V gene has CDR1 TSESDYY and CDR2 QEAYKQQN. V was pared by 4 bases and J by 4 bases, with 14 bases of the junction left unmatched. Bulk repertoires came from Vgamma9/Vdelta2+ or Vdelta2-negative gammadelta T cells flow-sorted from PBMC. Each sorted gammadelta sample had TRG and TRD chains sequenced. TCRdb fed the multiplex PCR reads into CATT to redo clone calling. The table includes approximately 93,000 delta-chain clones, less than 1% detected once. This clone has more than one count but fewer than ten. The protein given by TCRdb reflects a much larger clone and differs at residue 10 from this DNA's translation, likely from a read error; the protein shown is the DNA's translation.

Sequencing was carried out using gamma-delta T cells from blood. The J gene is TRDJ2, the V gene TRAV38-2/DV8, with TRDD2 matching over 9 bases. No J gene was available from TCRdb, and it was assigned here by a germline match of the DNA. The clonotype was recovered from a pool of human donors (malaria-infected and uninfected, not separated). The CDR3 spells CAYRGLPTVRGQTAQLFF. The CDR3, as DNA: TGTGCTTATAGGGGCCTTCCTACCGTCCGGGGACAGACAGCACAACTCTTCTTT.